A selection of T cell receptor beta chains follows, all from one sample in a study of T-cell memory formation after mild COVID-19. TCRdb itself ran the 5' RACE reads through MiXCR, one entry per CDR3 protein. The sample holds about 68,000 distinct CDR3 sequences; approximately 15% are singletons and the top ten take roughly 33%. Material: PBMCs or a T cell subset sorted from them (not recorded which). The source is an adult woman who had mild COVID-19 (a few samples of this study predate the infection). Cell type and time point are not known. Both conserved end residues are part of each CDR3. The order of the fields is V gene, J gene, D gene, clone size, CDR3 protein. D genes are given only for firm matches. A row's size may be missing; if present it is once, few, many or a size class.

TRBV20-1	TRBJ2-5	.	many	CSSRTRSGETQYF
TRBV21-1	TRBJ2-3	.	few	CASGVWGFTDTQYF
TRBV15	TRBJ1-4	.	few	CATSRGGPLDEKLFF
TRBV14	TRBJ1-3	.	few	CASSQDILPEPSGNTIYF
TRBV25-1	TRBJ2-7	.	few	CASSEFSVVLLSYEQYF
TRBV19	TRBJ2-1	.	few	CASSGAASYNEQFF
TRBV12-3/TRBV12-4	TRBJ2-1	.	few	CASSLGQFNEQFF
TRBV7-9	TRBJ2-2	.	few	CASSLAHNSRGAGELFF
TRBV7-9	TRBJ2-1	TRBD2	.	CASSLVAGGPHEQFF
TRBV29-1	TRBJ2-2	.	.	CSVGDRNTGELFF
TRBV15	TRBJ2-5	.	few	CATRGSRGMETQYF
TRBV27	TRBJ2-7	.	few	CASSFGYNYEQYF
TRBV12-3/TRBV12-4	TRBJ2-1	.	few	CASSKPDEQFF
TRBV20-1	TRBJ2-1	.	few	CSAPGTAYNEQFF
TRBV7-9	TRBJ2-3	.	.	CASSLAGSSTDTQYF
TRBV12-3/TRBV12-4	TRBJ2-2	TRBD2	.	CASIPYSGLAEYTGELFF
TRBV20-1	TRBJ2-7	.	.	CSARGRGRGYEQYF
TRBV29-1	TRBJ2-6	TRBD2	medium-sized	CSASSGEVSGANVLTF
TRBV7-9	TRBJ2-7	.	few	CASSPGTPYEQYF
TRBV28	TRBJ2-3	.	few	CASSSAQVRFDREDTQYF
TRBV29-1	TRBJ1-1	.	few	CSGRNGGEAFF
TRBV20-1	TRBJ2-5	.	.	CSAGTLQETQYF
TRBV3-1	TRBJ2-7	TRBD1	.	CASSHAGQGLVYEQYF
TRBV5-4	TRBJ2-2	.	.	CASSLFAGVELFF
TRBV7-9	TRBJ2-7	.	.	CASSQTNPNEQYF
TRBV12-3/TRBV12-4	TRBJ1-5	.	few	CASRWGNQPQHF
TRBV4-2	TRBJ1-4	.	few	CASSQDFPHPNGEKLFF
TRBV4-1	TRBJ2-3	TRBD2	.	CASSLLPGTSGGRTTDTQYF
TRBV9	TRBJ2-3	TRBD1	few	CASSVAGTGSDTQYF
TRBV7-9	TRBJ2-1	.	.	CASSLGAAEYNEQFF
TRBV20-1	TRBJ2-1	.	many	CSAREGRDYNEQFF
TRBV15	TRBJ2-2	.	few	CATRDETDTGELFF
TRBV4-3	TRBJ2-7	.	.	CASSQLSGPTSYEQYF
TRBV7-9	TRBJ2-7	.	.	CASSSKGSYEQYF
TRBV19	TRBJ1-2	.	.	CASRPPGDDYGYTF
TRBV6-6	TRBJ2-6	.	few	CASSIDPGGWTEANVLTF
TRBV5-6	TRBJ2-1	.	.	CASSLVPQSSYNEQFF
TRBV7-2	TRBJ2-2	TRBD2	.	CASSLTPGLAGNTGELFF